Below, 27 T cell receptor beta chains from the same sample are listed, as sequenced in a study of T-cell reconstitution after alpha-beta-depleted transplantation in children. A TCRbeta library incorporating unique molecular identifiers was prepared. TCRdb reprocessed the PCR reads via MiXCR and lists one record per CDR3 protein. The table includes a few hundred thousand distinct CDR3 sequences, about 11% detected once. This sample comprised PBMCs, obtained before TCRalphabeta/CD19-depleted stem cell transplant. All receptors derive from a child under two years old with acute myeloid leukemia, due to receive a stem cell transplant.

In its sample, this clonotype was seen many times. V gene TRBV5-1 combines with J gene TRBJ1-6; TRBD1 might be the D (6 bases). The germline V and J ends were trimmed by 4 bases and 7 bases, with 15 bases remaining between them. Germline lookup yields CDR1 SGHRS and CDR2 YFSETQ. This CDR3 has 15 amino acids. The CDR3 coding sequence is TGCGCCAGCAGCCCGTGGACAGTTTCCAATTCACCCCTCCACTTT. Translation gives CASSPWTVSNSPLHF.

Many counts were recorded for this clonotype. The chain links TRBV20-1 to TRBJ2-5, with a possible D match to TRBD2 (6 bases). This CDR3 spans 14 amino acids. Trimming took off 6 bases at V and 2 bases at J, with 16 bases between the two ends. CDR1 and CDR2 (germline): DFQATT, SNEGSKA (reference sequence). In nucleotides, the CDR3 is TGCAGTGCCCCTTGGGGCGCGGGGCAAGAGACCCAGTACTTC. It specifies CSAPWGAGQETQYF.

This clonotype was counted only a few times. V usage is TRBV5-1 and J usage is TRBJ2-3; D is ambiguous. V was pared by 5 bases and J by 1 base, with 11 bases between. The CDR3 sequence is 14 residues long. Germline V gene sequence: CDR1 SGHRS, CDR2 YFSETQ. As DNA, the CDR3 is TGCGCCAGCAGATTTGTACCCCGCACAGATACGCAGTATTTT. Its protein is CASRFVPRTDTQYF.

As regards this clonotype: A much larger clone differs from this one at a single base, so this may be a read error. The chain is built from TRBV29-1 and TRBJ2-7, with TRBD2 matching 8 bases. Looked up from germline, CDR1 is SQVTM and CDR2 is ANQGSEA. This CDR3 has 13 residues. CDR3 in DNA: TGCGGCGTTGCCGGGAGGGTCTCCTACGAGCAGTACTTC. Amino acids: CGVAGRVSYEQYF.

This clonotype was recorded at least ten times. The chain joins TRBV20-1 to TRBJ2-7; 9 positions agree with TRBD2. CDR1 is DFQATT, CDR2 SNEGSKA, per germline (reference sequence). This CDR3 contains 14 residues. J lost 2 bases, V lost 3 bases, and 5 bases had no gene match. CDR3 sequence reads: CSASSGSYTYEQYF. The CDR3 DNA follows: TGCAGTGCTAGTAGCGGGAGTTACACCTACGAGCAGTACTTC.

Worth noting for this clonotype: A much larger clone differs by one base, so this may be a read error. CDR3 nucleotides: TGTGCCATCAGTGGGGCAACGGACTCGCCCCAGCATTTT. Protein: CAISGATDSPQHF. The genes are TRBV10-3 and TRBJ1-5; D not certain. V was clipped by 4 bases and J by 9 bases, with 13 bases between them. This CDR3 is 13 amino acids long. Per the germline V gene, CDR1 is ENHRY and CDR2 is SYGVKD.

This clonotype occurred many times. CDR3 sequence (DNA): TGTGCCAGCAGCTTAGCGTACAGCCAAGGAGAGACCCAGTACTTC. It translates to CASSLAYSQGETQYF. This chain links TRBV11-1 with TRBJ2-5, with D unresolved. Germline V gives CDR1 SGHAT, CDR2 FQDESV (reference sequence). This CDR3 comprises 15 residues. Trimming shortened V by 0 bases and J by 4 bases, and 12 bases separated the two germline ends.

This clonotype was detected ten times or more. CDR3 amino acids: CASSLSFSGRSAKNIQYF. CDR3 nucleotide sequence: TGTGCCAGCAGCTTAAGCTTTAGCGGGAGGTCAGCCAAAAACATTCAGTACTTC. The rearrangement joins TRBV7-8 to TRBJ2-4; TRBD2 agrees at 10 bases. The trim removed 2 bases at V and 0 bases at J, leaving 7 bases unmatched. This CDR3 has 18 residues. The germline CDR1 and CDR2 sequences are SGHVS and FQNEAQ.

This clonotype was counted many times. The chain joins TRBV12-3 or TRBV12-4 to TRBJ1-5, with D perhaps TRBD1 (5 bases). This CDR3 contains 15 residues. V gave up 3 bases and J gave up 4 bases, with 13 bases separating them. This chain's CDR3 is CASSLIGTVNQPQHF. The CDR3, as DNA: TGTGCCAGCAGTTTGATCGGGACGGTTAATCAGCCCCAGCATTTT.

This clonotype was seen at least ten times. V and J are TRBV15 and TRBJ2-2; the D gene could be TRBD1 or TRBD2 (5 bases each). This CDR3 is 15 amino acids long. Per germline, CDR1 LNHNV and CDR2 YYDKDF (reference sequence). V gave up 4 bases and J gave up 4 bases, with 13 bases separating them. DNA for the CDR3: TGTGCCACCAGCAAGACGGGGCCTCTCACCGGGGAGCTGTTTTTT. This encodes CATSKTGPLTGELFF.

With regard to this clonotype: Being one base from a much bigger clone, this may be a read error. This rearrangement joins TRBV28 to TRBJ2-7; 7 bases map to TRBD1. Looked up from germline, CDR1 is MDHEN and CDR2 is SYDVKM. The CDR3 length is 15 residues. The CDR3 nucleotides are TGTGCCACCAGTTTAAGACAGGGCCAACACTACGAGCAGTACTTC. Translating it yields CATSLRQGQHYEQYF. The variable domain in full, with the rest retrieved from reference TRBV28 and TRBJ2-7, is DVKVTQSSRYLVKRTGEKVFLECVQDMDHENMFWYRQDPGLGLRLIYFSYDVKMKEKGDIPEGYSVSREKKERFSLILESASTNQTSMYLCATSLRQGQHYEQYFGPGTRLTVT.

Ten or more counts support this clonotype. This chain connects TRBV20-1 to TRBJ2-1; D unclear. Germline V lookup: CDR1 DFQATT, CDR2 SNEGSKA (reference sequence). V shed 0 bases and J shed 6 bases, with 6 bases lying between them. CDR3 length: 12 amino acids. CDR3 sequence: CSARDLVNEQFF. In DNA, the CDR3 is TGCAGTGCTAGAGATCTGGTCAATGAGCAGTTCTTC.

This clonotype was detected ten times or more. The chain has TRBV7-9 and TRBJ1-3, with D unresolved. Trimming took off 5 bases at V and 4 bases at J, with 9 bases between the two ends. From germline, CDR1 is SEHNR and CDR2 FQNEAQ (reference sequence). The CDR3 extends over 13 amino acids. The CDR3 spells CASSRTDGNTIYF. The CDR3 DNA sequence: TGTGCCAGCAGCCGGACCGACGGAAACACCATATATTTT.

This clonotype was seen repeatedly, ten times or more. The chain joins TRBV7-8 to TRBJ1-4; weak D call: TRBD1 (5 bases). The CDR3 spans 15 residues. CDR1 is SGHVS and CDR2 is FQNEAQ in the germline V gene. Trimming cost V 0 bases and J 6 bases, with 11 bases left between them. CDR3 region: CASSLAGTFDEKLFF. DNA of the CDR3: TGTGCCAGCAGCTTAGCCGGGACGTTCGATGAAAAACTGTTTTTT.

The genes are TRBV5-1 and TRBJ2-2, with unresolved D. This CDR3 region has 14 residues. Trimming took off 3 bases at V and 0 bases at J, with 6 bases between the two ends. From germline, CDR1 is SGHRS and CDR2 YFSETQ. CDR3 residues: CASSSRSNTGELFF. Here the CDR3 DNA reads TGCGCCAGCAGCTCCCGGTCGAACACCGGGGAGCTGTTTTTT.

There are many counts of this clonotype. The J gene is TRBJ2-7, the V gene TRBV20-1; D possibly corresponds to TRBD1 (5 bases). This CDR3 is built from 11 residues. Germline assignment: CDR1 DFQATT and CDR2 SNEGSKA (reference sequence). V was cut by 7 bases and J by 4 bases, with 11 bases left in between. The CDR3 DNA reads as TGCAGTGTTGTAGGGGCATACGAGCAGTACTTC. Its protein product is CSVVGAYEQYF.

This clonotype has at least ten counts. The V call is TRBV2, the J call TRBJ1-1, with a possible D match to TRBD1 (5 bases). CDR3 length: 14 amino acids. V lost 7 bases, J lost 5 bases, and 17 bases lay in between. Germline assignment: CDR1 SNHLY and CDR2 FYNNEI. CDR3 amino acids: CASIRGGGRTEAFF. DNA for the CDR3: TGTGCCAGCATCCGCGGGGGGGGGAGGACTGAAGCTTTCTTT. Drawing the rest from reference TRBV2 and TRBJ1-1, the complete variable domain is EPEVTQTPSHQVTQMGQEVILRCVPISNHLYFYWYRQILGQKVEFLVSFYNNEISEKSEIFDDQFSVERPDGSNFTLKIRSTKLEDSAMYFCASIRGGGRTEAFFGQGTRLTVV.

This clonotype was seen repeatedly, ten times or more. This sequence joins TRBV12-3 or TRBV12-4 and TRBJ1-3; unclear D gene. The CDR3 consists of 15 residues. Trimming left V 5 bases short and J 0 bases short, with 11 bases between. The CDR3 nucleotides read TGTGCCAGCAGTCCCTCTCAGAGCTCTGGAAACACCATATATTTT. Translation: CASSPSQSSGNTIYF.

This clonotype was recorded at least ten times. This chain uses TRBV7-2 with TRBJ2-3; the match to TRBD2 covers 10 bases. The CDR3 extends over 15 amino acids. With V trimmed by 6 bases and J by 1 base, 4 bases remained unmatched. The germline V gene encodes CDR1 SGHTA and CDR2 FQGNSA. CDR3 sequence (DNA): TGTGCCAGCAGTCGGAGCGGGAGGGGCACAGATACGCAGTATTTT. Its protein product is CASSRSGRGTDTQYF.

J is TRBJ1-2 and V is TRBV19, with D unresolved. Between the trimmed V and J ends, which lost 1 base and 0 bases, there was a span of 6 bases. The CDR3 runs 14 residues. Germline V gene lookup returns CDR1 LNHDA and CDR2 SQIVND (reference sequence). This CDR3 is CASSIGSANYGYTF. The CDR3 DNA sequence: TGTGCCAGTAGTATAGGGTCAGCTAACTATGGCTACACCTTC.

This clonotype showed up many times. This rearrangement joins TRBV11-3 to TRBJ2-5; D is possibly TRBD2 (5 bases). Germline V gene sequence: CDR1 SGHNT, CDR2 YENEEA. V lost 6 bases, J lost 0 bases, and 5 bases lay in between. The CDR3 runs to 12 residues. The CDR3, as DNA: TGTGCCAGCAGGCGGGACCAAGAGACCCAGTACTTC. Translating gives CASRRDQETQYF. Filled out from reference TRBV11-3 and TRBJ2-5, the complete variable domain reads EAGVVQSPRYKIIEKKQPVAFWCNPISGHNTLYWYLQNLGQGPELLIRYENEEAVDDSQLPKDRFSAERLKGVDSTLKIQPAELGDSAVYLCASRRDQETQYFGPGTRLLVL.

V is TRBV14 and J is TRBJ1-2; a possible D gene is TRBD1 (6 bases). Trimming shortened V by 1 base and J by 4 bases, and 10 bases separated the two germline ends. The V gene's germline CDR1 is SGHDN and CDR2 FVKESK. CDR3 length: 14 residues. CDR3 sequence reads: CASSQGRTVYGYTF. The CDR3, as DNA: TGTGCCAGCAGCCAAGGAAGGACAGTCTATGGCTACACCTTC.

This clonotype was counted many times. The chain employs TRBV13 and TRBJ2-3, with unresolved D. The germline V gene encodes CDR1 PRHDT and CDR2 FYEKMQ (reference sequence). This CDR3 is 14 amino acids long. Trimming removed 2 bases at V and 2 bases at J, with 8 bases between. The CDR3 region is CASSLLSHTDTQYF. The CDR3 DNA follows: TGTGCCAGCAGCTTACTATCTCACACAGATACGCAGTATTTT.

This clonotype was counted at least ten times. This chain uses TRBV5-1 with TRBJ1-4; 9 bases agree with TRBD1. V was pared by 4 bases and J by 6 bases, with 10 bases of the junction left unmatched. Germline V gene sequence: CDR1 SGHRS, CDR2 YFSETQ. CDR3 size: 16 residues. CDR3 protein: CASSASGTGIHEKLFF. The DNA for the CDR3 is TGCGCCAGCAGCGCCTCCGGGACAGGGATTCATGAAAAACTGTTTTTT.

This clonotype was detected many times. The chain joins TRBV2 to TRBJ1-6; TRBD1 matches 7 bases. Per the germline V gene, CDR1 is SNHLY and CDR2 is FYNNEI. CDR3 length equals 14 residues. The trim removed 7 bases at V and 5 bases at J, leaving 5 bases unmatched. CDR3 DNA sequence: TGTGCCAGCATTGAGGACAGGAATAATTCACCCCTCCACTTT. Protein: CASIEDRNNSPLHF.

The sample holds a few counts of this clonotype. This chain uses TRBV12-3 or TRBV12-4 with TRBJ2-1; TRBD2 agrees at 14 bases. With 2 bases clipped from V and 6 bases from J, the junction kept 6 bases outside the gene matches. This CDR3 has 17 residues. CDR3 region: CASSLSIGLAGGNEQFF. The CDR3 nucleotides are TGTGCCAGCAGTTTATCTATCGGACTAGCGGGAGGCAATGAGCAGTTCTTC.

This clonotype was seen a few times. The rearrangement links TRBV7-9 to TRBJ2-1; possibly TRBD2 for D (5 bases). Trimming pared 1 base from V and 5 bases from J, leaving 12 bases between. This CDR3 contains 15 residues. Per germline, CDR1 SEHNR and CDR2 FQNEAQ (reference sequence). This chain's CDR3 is CASSLVTGTNNEQFF. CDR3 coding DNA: TGTGCCAGCAGCTTAGTAACGGGAACTAACAATGAGCAGTTCTTC.